These T cell receptor beta chains were read from a single sample in a study of blood T cell repertoires in COVID-19. Data came from immunoSEQ multiplex PCR; TCRdb stores just in-frame clones and leaves some out. The table shows some 220,000 clones, with roughly 80% occurring only once. The sample was peripheral blood. All receptors derive from a woman aged 70 to 79 with COVID-19, enrolled during active disease. Both conserved end residues are part of each CDR3. D genes are given only for firm matches. Expanded clones get a size class; other rows say once, few or many, or leave the size out.

V	size	D	J	DNA	CDR3
TRBV4-1	NA	TRBD1	TRBJ1-5	TGCGCCAGCAGCCAAGATCCGTCCAGGGGGCTTTTTCAGCCCCAGCATTTT	CASSQDPSRGLFQPQHF
TRBV7-6	NA	NA	TRBJ1-5	TGTGCCAGCAGCTTAGATGGGGGGGGTCAGCCCCAGCATTTT	CASSLDGGGQPQHF
TRBV5-1	NA	TRBD1	TRBJ2-7	TGCGCCAGCAGCTTGGAGCGACAGGGCTTCAACGAGCAGTACTTC	CASSLERQGFNEQYF
TRBV24-1	NA	TRBD1	TRBJ1-3	TGTGCCACCAGTGACTCCGGGACAGGGGGAAACACCATATATTTT	CATSDSGTGGNTIYF
TRBV20-1	few	NA	TRBJ2-2	TGCAGTGCTAGTCGTGGGGCTGCGAACACCGGGGAGCTGTTTTTT	CSASRGAANTGELFF
TRBV11-2	NA	NA	TRBJ1-3	TGTGCCAGCAGCTCCGGGGACACCATATATTTT	CASSSGDTIYF
TRBV27	NA	NA	TRBJ1-2	TGTGCCAGCAGTTCTCAAGACAGACTTCACTATGGCTACACCTTC	CASSSQDRLHYGYTF
TRBV20-1	NA	NA	TRBJ2-3	TGCAGTGCCCTCCCCGGGGATACGCAGTATTTT	CSALPGDTQYF
TRBV27	NA	NA	TRBJ2-1	TGTGCCAGCAGTTTACGTCAGATATACAATGAGCAGTTCTTC	CASSLRQIYNEQFF
TRBV2	NA	TRBD1	TRBJ1-5	TGTGCCAGCAGTGGGACAGGGGAAGTTCAGCCCCAGCATTTT	CASSGTGEVQPQHF
TRBV9	NA	NA	TRBJ1-1	TGTGCCAGCAGCGGACAGACTCACACTGAAGCTTTCTTT	CASSGQTHTEAFF
TRBV6-5	NA	NA	TRBJ1-1	TGTGCCAGCAGATTGACAGGTTTGAACACTGAAGCTTTCTTT	CASRLTGLNTEAFF
TRBV7-6	NA	TRBD1	TRBJ1-1	TGTGCCAGCAGCCCCCGGACAGGGCAGAACACTGAAGCTTTCTTT	CASSPRTGQNTEAFF
TRBV18	NA	TRBD2	TRBJ2-1	TGTGCCAGCTCACCACAGCGGGGGATGGATGAGCAGTTCTTC	CASSPQRGMDEQFF
TRBV5-1	NA	TRBD1	TRBJ1-2	TGCGCCAGCAGCTTGTCAGGGGGTTCTTATGGCTACACCTTC	CASSLSGGSYGYTF
TRBV19	few	TRBD1	TRBJ2-2	TGTGCCAGTAGTATGGGGGCAGGGGGCGTCCACACCGGGGAGCTGTTTTTT	CASSMGAGGVHTGELFF
TRBV7-8	NA	TRBD2	TRBJ2-1	TGTGCCAGCACCATACAGGCGGGAGTGTACAATGAGCAGTTCTTC	CASTIQAGVYNEQFF
TRBV18	NA	TRBD1	TRBJ1-1	TGTGCCAGCTCTCCCCTAGGGCAGGGGGTTGGTGAAGCTTTCTTT	CASSPLGQGVGEAFF
TRBV6-2/TRBV6-3	NA	TRBD2	TRBJ2-1	TGTGCCAGCAGTTACTCGGGACAGACGACTAGCGGGAGAAACTATGAGCAGTTCTTC	CASSYSGQTTSGRNYEQFF
TRBV4-1	NA	NA	TRBJ1-5	TGCGCCAGCAGCCAGGGGGACACCATCTCCAATCAGCCCCAGCATTTT	CASSQGDTISNQPQHF
TRBV9	NA	TRBD1	TRBJ1-1	TGTGCCAGCAGCGGAGGGACAGGGGGCGCGAAAAGCTTTATCGTATCCTTT	CASSGGTGGAKSFIVSF
TRBV9	NA	NA	TRBJ2-3	TGTGCCAGCAGCGTCGAGGGTAGCACAGATACGCAGTATTTT	CASSVEGSTDTQYF
TRBV2	NA	NA	TRBJ1-3	TGTGCCAGCAGTTCCTTCTCTGGAAACACCATATATTTT	CASSSFSGNTIYF
TRBV13	few	NA	TRBJ1-1	TGTGCCAGCAGCATGGACAGTAACACTGAAGCTTTCTTT	CASSMDSNTEAFF
TRBV11-2	NA	NA	TRBJ1-1	TGTGCCAGCAGCTTAGTCCAGGGGCAAGGCAGCACTGAAGCTTTCTTT	CASSLVQGQGSTEAFF
TRBV9	once	NA	TRBJ1-3	TGTGCCAGCAGCGTCATCCCTATGGTCTCTGGAAACACCATATATTTT	CASSVIPMVSGNTIYF
TRBV6-5	NA	NA	TRBJ2-5	TGTGCCAGCAGGCCCCCGGGTGCGCTAGAGACCCAGTACTTC	CASRPPGALETQYF
TRBV5-1	NA	NA	TRBJ1-1	TGCGCCAGCAGCTGGGGAGGCCTGAACGCTGAAGCTTTCTTT	CASSWGGLNAEAFF
TRBV2	NA	TRBD1	TRBJ2-7	TGTGCCAACCGACAGGGAAACTCCTACGAGCAGTACTTC	CANRQGNSYEQYF
TRBV6-5	NA	TRBD1	TRBJ1-2	TGTGCCAGCAGGACTTCCGGGACAGGATATGGCTACACCTTC	CASRTSGTGYGYTF
TRBV7-2	few	NA	TRBJ2-2	TGTGCCAGCAACCCCTATCACCCCGGGGAGCTGTTTTTT	CASNPYHPGELFF